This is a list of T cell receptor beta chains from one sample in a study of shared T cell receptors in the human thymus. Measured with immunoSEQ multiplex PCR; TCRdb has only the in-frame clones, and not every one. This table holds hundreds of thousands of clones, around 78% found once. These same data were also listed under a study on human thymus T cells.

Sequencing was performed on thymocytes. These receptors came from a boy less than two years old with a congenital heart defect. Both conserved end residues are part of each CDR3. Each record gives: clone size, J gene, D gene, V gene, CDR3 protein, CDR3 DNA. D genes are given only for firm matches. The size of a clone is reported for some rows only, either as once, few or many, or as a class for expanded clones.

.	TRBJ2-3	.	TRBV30	CAWNPAALRVGTDTQYF	TGTGCCTGGAACCCCGCGGCCCTGAGGGTGGGCACAGATACGCAGTATTTT
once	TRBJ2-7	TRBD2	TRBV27	CASIPGSGRLPYEQYF	TGTGCCAGCATCCCTGGGAGCGGGAGGCTCCCCTACGAGCAGTACTTC
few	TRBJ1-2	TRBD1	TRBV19	CASSTDRGRANYGYTF	TGTGCCAGTAGTACGGACAGGGGACGAGCTAACTATGGCTACACCTTC
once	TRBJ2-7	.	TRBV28	CASSLYGGYEQYF	TGTGCCAGCAGTTTATACGGGGGTTACGAGCAGTACTTC
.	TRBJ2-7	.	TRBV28	CATLDRSSYEQYF	TGTGCCACCCTCGACAGGAGCTCCTACGAGCAGTACTTC
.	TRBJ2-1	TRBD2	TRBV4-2	CASSPGTSGRLNEQFF	TGTGCCAGCAGCCCGGGGACTAGCGGGAGGTTGAATGAGCAGTTCTTC
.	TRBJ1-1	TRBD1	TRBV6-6	CASSVRDRAPDTEAFF	TGTGCCAGCAGTGTCCGGGACAGGGCCCCGGACACTGAAGCTTTCTTT
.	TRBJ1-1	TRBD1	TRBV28	CASSLRPGTGSGPEAFF	TGTGCCAGCAGTCTCCGTCCCGGGACAGGGTCGGGCCCTGAAGCTTTCTTT
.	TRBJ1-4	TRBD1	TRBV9	CASSVGGTGDEKLFF	TGTGCCAGCAGCGTAGGGGGGACAGGGGATGAAAAACTGTTTTTT
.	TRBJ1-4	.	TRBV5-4	CASSLDSNEKLFF	TGTGCCAGCAGCTTGGACAGTAATGAAAAACTGTTTTTT
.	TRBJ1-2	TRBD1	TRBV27	CASSLDRGNYGYTF	TGTGCCAGCAGTTTGGACAGGGGTAACTATGGCTACACCTTC
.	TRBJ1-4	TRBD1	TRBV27	CASSLSRGDEKLFF	TGTGCCAGCAGTTTATCCAGGGGGGATGAAAAACTGTTTTTT
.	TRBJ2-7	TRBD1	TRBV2	CASTGQKYRGHPYEQYF	TGTGCCAGCACGGGACAGAAATATCGTGGGCATCCTTACGAGCAGTACTTC
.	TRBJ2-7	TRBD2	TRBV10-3	CAISARGSGRAYEQYF	TGTGCCATCAGTGCCCGAGGGAGCGGGAGGGCCTACGAGCAGTACTTC
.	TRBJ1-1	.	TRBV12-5	CASGLVRRGGDTEAFF	TGTGCTAGTGGTTTGGTACGAAGGGGAGGGGACACTGAAGCTTTCTTT
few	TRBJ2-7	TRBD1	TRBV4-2	CASSQDAGQAHYEQYF	TGTGCCAGCAGCCAAGATGCGGGACAGGCTCACTACGAGCAGTACTTC
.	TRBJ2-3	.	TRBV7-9	CASSQTRYTQYF	TGTGCCAGCAGCCAGACACGGTATACGCAGTATTTT
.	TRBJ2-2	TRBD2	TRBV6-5	CASSSKREGTGELFF	TGTGCCAGCAGTTCGAAGCGGGAGGGCACCGGGGAGCTGTTTTTT
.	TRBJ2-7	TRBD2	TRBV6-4	CASSARTSPSRSEQYF	TGTGCCAGCAGTGCAAGGACTAGCCCCTCTCGGAGCGAGCAGTACTTC
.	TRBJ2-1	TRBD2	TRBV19	CATRAGAYNEQFF	TGTGCCACCAGAGCGGGAGCCTACAATGAGCAGTTCTTC
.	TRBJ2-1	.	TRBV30	CAWKVRGAGDLSYNEQFF	TGTGCCTGGAAAGTTCGCGGAGCAGGGGATCTCTCCTACAATGAGCAGTTCTTC
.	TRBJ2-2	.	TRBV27	CASSPSGEPNTGELFF	TGTGCCAGCAGTCCCTCTGGAGAGCCGAACACCGGGGAGCTGTTTTTT
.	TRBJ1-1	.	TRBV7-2	CASSLSGVGTEAFF	TGTGCCAGCAGCTTATCAGGGGTCGGCACTGAAGCTTTCTTT
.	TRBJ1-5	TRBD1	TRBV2	CASSDPSGGQGNSNQPQHF	TGTGCCAGCAGTGACCCCTCTGGGGGACAGGGGAATAGCAATCAGCCCCAGCATTTT
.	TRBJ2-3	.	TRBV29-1	CSPYGGGTDTQYF	TGCAGCCCCTATGGGGGCGGTACAGATACGCAGTATTTT
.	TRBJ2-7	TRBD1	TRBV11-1	CASSFSDRGGEQYF	TGTGCCAGCAGCTTCTCGGACAGGGGTGGCGAGCAGTACTTC
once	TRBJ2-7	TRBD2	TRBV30	CAWSWREVVTYEQYF	TGTGCCTGGAGTTGGCGGGAGGTCGTCACCTACGAGCAGTACTTC
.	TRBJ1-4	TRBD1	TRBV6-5	CASSWGTGLKEKLFF	TGTGCCAGCAGTTGGGGGACAGGGCTGAAAGAAAAACTGTTTTTT
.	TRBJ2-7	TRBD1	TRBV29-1	CSGRGDRANEQYF	TGCAGCGGAAGAGGGGACAGGGCCAACGAGCAGTACTTC
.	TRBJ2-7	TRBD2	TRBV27	CASALRLAGGRHEQYF	TGTGCCAGCGCTCTGCGACTGGCGGGAGGGAGGCACGAGCAGTACTTC
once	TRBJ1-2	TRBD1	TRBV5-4	CASSPRQGNYGYTF	TGTGCCAGCAGCCCGCGACAGGGGAACTATGGCTACACCTTC
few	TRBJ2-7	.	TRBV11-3	CASSLLYSSYEQYF	TGTGCCAGCAGCTTATTATACAGCTCCTACGAGCAGTACTTC
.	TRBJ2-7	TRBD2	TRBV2	CASSEARSLAGGYEQYF	TGTGCCAGCAGTGAAGCAAGATCTCTAGCGGGAGGGTACGAGCAGTACTTC
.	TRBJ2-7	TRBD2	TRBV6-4	CASSERGGTREQYF	TGTGCCAGCAGTGAGCGGGGGGGAACTCGAGAGCAGTACTTC
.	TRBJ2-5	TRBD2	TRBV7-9	CASSLGTSDETQYF	TGTGCCAGCAGCTTAGGGACTAGCGATGAGACCCAGTACTTC
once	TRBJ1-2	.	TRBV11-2	CASSSISPGQNYGYTF	TGTGCCAGCAGCTCGATATCCCCCGGACAGAACTATGGCTACACCTTC
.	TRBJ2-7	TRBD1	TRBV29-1	CSVARGGLPYEQYF	TGCAGCGTTGCAAGAGGGGGCCTCCCCTACGAGCAGTACTTC
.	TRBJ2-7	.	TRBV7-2	CASSWGESTYEQYF	TGTGCCAGCAGCTGGGGGGAATCGACCTACGAGCAGTACTTC
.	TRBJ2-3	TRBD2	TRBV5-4	CATRRGGTSGRADTQYF	TGTGCCACTCGAAGGGGTGGGACTAGCGGGAGGGCAGATACGCAGTATTTT
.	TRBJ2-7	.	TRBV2	CASRRNDREEACEQYF	TGTGCCAGCCGCCGGAATGACAGGGAGGAGGCATGCGAGCAGTACTTC
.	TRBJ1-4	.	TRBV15	CATRSQGFNEKLFF	TGTGCCACCCGTTCACAGGGATTTAATGAAAAACTGTTTTTT
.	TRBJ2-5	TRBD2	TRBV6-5	CASSLSGRSETQYF	TGTGCCAGCAGTCTTAGCGGGAGGAGCGAGACCCAGTACTTC
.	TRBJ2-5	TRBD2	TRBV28	CASSSLAGVWETQYF	TGTGCCAGCAGTTCGCTAGCGGGAGTTTGGGAGACCCAGTACTTC
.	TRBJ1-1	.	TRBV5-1	CASSPITGLGWNTEAFF	TGCGCCAGCAGCCCCATCACAGGGTTGGGTTGGAACACTGAAGCTTTCTTT
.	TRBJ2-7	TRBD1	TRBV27	CASGGQGPYEQYF	TGTGCCAGTGGCGGACAGGGTCCCTACGAGCAGTACTTC